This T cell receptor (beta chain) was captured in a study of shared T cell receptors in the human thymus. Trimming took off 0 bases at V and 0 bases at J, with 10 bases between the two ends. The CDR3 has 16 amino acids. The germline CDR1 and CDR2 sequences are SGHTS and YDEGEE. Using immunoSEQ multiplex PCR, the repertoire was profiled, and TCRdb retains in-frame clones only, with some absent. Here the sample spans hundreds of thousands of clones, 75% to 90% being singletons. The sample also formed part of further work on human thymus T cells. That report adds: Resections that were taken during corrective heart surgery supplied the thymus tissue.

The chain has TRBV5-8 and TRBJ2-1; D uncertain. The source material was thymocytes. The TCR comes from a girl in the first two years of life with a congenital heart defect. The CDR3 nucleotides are TGTGCCAGCAGCTTGGTGGCTTCAAGCTCCTACAATGAGCAGTTCTTC. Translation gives CASSLVASSSYNEQFF.